This T cell receptor beta chain was profiled in a study of T cell responses to AZD1222 COVID-19 vaccine. Points from the study as a whole: Elevations in Spike-specific TCR breadth and depth followed administration of two AZD1222 doses. Regions 160-218 and 743-854 dominated among vaccine-associated CD4 TCRs spanning spike. No repertoire was sampled before or during the peak T cell response, only after it. Most donors were white British, females outnumbered males, and clonal diversity was possibly underestimated.

This clone was detected once. Its antigen is unknown. The data were produced by immunoSEQ multiplex PCR, yet TCRdb's version contains in-frame clones alone and is incomplete. Of about 92,000 clones listed, roughly 93% are singletons. The CDR3 spans 12 residues. With 6 bases clipped from V and 13 bases from J, the junction kept 7 bases outside the gene matches. The chain has TRBV12-3 or TRBV12-4 and TRBJ1-4, with 8 bases identical to TRBD1. This TCR derives from an adult in good health. The source was peripheral blood, collected on day 0 of AZD1222 vaccination. The CDR3 loop reads CASRAGQGPLFF. CDR3 in DNA: TGTGCCAGCAGGGCAGGACAGGGCCCACTGTTTTTT.